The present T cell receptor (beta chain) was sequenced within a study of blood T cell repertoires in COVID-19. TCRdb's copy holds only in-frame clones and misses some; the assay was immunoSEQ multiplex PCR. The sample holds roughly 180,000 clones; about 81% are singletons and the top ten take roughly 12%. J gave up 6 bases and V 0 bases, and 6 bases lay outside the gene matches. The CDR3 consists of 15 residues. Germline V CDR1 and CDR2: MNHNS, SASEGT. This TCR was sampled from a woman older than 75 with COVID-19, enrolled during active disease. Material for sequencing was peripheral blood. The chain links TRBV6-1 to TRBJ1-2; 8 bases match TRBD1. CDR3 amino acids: CASSEAGDRGNGYTF. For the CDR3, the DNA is TGTGCCAGCAGTGAAGCAGGAGACAGGGGTAATGGCTACACCTTC.